This T cell receptor (beta chain) stems from a study of spatial heterogeneity in lung cancer. Study results and caveats: Mutation counts in tumors were tracked by counts of expanded intratumoral alpha and beta TCRs.

Germline V gene lookup returns CDR1 SGHTA and CDR2 FQGNSA. The CDR3 is made up of 15 amino acids. The ends were cut back, 2 bases at V and 0 bases at J, with 8 bases in the middle. TCRdb ran MiXCR on the 5' RACE reads and lists one entry per CDR3 protein. Among approximately 13,000 distinct CDR3 sequences, roughly 4.6% were seen once, and the ten largest hold 20% to 25%. This clonotype has only a few counts. Its antigen is unknown. Regarding time point: sample taken at primary tumor resection. The rearrangement joins TRBV7-2 to TRBJ1-3; D call uncertain. The sequence was obtained from a male donor with early-stage non-small cell lung cancer. Here the sequenced sample was lung tumor tissue, taken at surgery. CDR3 in amino acids: CASSLSTSSGNTIYF. The CDR3 bases are TGTGCCAGCAGCTTAAGCACGAGCTCTGGAAACACCATATATTTT.